This T cell receptor (beta chain) was found in a study of T cells expressing NK-cell markers (dated by TCRdb to 2020 to 2022). About the full investigation: Three sorted T-cell subsets (CD3+CD56+NKG2C+, CD3+CD56+NKG2C- and CD3+CD56-NKG2C+) from several donors had their TCR beta-chain repertoires profiled. Among the eight sequenced donors, only one was HCMV-seronegative, while the other seven were HCMV-seropositive. The eight sequenced donors were randomly selected healthy volunteers, three men and five women. Illumina HiSeq 2000/2500, MiSeq or NextSeq was used to sequence libraries as 2 x 150 bp reads. General findings and caveats noted by the study authors: Whether the expanded NKG2C-expressing T cell clones were specific for HCMV antigens was left unclear. Those dominant clonotypes were again the most abundant among CD3+CD56-NKG2C+ cells in a few donors, at roughly 28.3-65%. In over five donors, the dominant CD3+CD56+NKG2C+ clonotypes were among the top 10 CD8+ clonotypes and accounted for roughly 1.0-8% of CD8+ T cells.

Sequenced using an Illumina HiSeq 2000. TCR beta cDNA libraries were made by 5'RACE template switching that added a universal primer site and unique molecular identifiers. cDNA synthesis was primed from the TCR beta constant segment, followed by two successive PCR amplification steps. Regarding the original processing steps: MIGEC was used to demultiplex reads and group the reads by UMI, and MiTCR was used to assemble and quantify clonotypes. Only TCR cDNA sequences supported by at least two reads were kept to exclude erroneous sequences. The tcR package was used for downstream repertoire analysis, and clonotypes were matched across fractions by CDR3 nucleotide sequence plus V segment. Antigen specificity was annotated against VDJdb with VDJmatch, allowing one amino acid substitution in CDR3. Through TCRdb reprocessing, the reads give one entry per CDR3 protein sequence; DNA is omitted. TCRdb, not the authors, supplied the V and J calls. The sample table on file contains 550,000 to 600,000 distinct CDR3 sequences. The top ten clones comprise about 3.6% of the sample.

As concerns this clonotype: No cognate antigen has been identified for it.

HCMV-specific IgG was detected in serum with a commercial ELISA kit to determine HCMV serostatus. Peripheral blood mononuclear cells were isolated from blood by Ficoll density gradient centrifugation. The germline V gene encodes CDR1 SNHLY and CDR2 FYNNEI. The CDR3 measures 15 amino acids from cysteine to phenylalanine. DNA is not on record. Sequencing used blood T cells: a sorted CD56 or NKG2C T cell subset, CD4+ or CD8+ T cells, or bulk PBMC T cells (not recorded which). This receptor chain uses TRBV2 and TRBJ2-3. The sequence came from a man aged 18 to 35 in good health. Donor details come from another sample of the same person, matched by shared clones. The CDR3 sequence is CASSPSMGMADTQYF.